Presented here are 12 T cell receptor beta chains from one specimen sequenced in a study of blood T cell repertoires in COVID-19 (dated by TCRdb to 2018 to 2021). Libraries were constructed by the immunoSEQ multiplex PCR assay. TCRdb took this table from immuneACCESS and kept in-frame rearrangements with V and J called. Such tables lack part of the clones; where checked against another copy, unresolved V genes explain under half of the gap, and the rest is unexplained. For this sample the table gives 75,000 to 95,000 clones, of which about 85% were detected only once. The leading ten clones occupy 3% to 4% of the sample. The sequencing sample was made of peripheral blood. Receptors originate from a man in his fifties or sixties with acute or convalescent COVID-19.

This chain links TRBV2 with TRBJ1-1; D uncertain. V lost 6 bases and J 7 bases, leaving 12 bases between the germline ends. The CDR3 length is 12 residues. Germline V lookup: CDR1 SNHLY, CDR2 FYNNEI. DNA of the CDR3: TGTGCCAGCAGGCGGGAGGGAATTGAAGCTTTCTTT. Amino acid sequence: CASRREGIEAFF.

Here the CDR3 reads CASSWTSGKNEQFF. For the CDR3, the DNA is TGTGCCAGCAGTTGGACTAGCGGGAAGAATGAGCAGTTCTTC. The V and J genes are TRBV4-2 and TRBJ2-1, with 12 bases that match TRBD2. This CDR3 has 14 amino acids. V dropped 6 bases and J dropped 7; count of bases not matched to a gene: 4. The germline V gene has CDR1 LGHNA and CDR2 YNFKEQ.

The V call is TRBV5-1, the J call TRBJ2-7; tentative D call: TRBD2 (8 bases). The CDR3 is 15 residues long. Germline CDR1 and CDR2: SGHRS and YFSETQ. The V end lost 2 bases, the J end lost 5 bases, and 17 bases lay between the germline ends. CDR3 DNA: TGCGCCAGCAGCTTAGCGGGGGACAGAGGGGACGAGCAGTACTTC. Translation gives CASSLAGDRGDEQYF.

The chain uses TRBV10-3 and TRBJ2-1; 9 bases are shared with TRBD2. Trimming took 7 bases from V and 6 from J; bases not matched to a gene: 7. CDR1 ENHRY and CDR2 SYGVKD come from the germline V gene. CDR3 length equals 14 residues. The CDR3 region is CAINSGSNSNEQFF. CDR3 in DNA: TGTGCCATCAATAGCGGGAGTAACTCCAATGAGCAGTTCTTC.

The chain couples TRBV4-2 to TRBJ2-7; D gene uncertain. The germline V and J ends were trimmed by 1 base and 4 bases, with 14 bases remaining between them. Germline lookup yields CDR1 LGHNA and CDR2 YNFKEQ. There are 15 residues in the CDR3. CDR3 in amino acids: CASSQAAEAGYEQYF. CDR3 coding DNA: TGTGCCAGCAGCCAAGCTGCGGAAGCCGGTTACGAGCAGTACTTC.

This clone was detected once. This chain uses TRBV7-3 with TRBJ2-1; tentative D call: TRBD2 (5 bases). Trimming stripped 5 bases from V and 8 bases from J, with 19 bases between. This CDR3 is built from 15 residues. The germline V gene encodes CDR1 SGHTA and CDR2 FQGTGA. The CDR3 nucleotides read TGTGCCAGCAGCCCCTCGACTATGCCCAGCGATGAGCAGTTCTTC. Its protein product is CASSPSTMPSDEQFF.

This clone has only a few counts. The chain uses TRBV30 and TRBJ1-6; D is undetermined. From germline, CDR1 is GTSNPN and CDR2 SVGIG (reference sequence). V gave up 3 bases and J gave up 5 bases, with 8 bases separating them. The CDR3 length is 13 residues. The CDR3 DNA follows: TGTGCCTGGAGCCTAGGCCATAATTCACCCCTCCACTTT. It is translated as CAWSLGHNSPLHF.

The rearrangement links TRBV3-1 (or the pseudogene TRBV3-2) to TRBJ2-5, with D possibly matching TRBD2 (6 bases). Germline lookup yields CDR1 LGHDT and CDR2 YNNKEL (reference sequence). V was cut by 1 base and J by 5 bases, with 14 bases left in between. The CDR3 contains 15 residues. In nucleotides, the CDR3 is TGTGCCAGCAGCCAAGTGAACGGGGGTAGGGAGACCCAGTACTTC. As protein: CASSQVNGGRETQYF.

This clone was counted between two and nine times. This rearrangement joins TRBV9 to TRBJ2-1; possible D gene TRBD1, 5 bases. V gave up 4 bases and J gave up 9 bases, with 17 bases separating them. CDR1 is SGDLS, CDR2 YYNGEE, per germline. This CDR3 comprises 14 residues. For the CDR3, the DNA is TGTGCCAGCAGCCTGGGGCGGAACCCAAGTGAGCAGTTCTTC. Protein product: CASSLGRNPSEQFF. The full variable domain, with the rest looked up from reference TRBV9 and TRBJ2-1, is DSGVTQTPKHLITATGQRVTLRCSPRSGDLSVYWYQQSLDQGLQFLIQYYNGEERAKGNILERFSAQQFPDLHSELNLSSLELGDSALYFCASSLGRNPSEQFFGPGTRLTVL.

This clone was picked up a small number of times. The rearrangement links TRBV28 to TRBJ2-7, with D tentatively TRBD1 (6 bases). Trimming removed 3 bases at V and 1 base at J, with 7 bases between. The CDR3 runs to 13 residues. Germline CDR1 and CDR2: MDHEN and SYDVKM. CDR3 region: CASSFGQSYEQYF. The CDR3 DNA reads TGTGCCAGCAGTTTTGGACAGTCCTACGAGCAGTACTTC. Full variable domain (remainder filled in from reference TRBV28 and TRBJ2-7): DVKVTQSSRYLVKRTGEKVFLECVQDMDHENMFWYRQDPGLGLRLIYFSYDVKMKEKGDIPEGYSVSREKKERFSLILESASTNQTSMYLCASSFGQSYEQYFGPGTRLTVT.

The CDR3 DNA reads TGTGCCAGCCGGATTGGGGGGGCAGCAGATACGCAGTATTTT. Translating gives CASRIGGAADTQYF. This sequence joins TRBV27 and TRBJ2-3, with D possibly TRBD2 on 7 matching bases. V gave up 8 bases and J gave up 4 bases, with 16 bases separating them. This CDR3 comprises 14 residues. Germline V gene lookup returns CDR1 MNHEY and CDR2 SMNVEV (reference sequence).

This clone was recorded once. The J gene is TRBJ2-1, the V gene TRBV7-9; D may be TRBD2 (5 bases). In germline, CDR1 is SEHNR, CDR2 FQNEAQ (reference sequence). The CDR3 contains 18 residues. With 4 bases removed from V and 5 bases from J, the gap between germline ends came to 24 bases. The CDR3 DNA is TGTGCCAGCAGCTCCCGGGGTGGGCGGGCCCTGTTGGACAATGAGCAGTTCTTC. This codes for CASSSRGGRALLDNEQFF.